The 24 T cell receptor beta chains reported below all come from one sample, sequenced in a study of long-term antiretroviral therapy in people with HIV. This was the immunoSEQ v3.0 assay at survey level. Generated by immunoSEQ multiplex PCR, the TCRdb table keeps only in-frame clones and is missing some. The repertoire includes approximately 17,000 clones, about 81% of them detected once, and roughly 14% sits in the top ten. The sample in question was unsorted PBMCs, obtained more than 3.1 years after starting antiretroviral therapy. The receptors here all came from a woman aged 40 to 55 with HIV.

This clone counts as large. The chain links TRBV7-9 to TRBJ2-3; D is possibly TRBD2 (7 bases). The ends were cut back, 1 base at V and 5 bases at J, with 10 bases in the middle. The CDR3 is made up of 14 amino acids. CDR1 and CDR2 from the germline V gene are SEHNR and FQNEAQ (reference sequence). CDR3 coding DNA: TGTGCCAGCAGCTTAGTGGGGGGGCAAGATACGCAGTATTTT. Its protein product is CASSLVGGQDTQYF.

The chain combines TRBV6-1 with TRBJ1-1; D gene ambiguous. The V gene's germline CDR1 is MNHNS and CDR2 SASEGT. This CDR3 has 15 residues. V dropped 10 bases and J dropped 10 bases, with 28 bases sitting between them. CDR3 DNA sequence: TGTGCCACCACTATCTCCGTGGCCATCGACGGCGCAGCTTTCTTT. Its translation is CATTISVAIDGAAFF.

This rearrangement joins TRBV6-6 to TRBJ1-1; no firm D call. The V end was cut by 5 bases, the J end by 1 base, with 8 bases between. CDR3 size: 13 residues. CDR1 and CDR2 from the germline V gene are MNHNY and SVGAGI (reference sequence). CDR3 sequence reads: CASSPRGNTEAFF. For the CDR3, the DNA is TGTGCCAGCAGTCCGCGGGGGAACACTGAAGCTTTCTTT.

There are a few counts of this clone. The chain combines TRBV9 with TRBJ2-3; D is unclear. This CDR3 is 14 amino acids long. The V gene's germline CDR1 is SGDLS and CDR2 YYNGEE. Trimming took 0 bases from V and 0 from J, leaving 5 bases between them. The CDR3 DNA is TGTGCCAGCAGCGTAGGGAGTAGCACAGATACGCAGTATTTT. Its protein is CASSVGSSTDTQYF.

Only a few counts were recorded for this clone. The CDR3 region has the DNA TGCGCCAGCAGCTTCGGCGGATCCGCAACTAATGAAAAACTGTTTTTT. Encoded protein: CASSFGGSATNEKLFF. The chain recombines TRBV5-1 with TRBJ1-4; D uncertain. The V gene lost 2 bases and the J gene lost 0 bases, with 11 bases spanning the gap. CDR1 and CDR2 from the germline V gene are SGHRS and YFSETQ. The CDR3 consists of 16 residues.

This chain links TRBV4-1 with TRBJ1-1, with unresolved D. The CDR3 has 20 residues. Trimming stripped 1 base from V and 3 bases from J, with 27 bases between. Per the germline V gene, CDR1 is MGHRA and CDR2 is YSYEKL. The CDR3 protein is CASSQGLLRRTDPADTEAFF. The CDR3 DNA reads as TGCGCCAGCAGCCAAGGGCTTCTGCGGCGAACCGACCCAGCGGACACTGAAGCTTTCTTT.

The genes are TRBV6-1 and TRBJ2-5; 9 positions agree with TRBD2. The CDR3 loop spans 15 amino acids. Germline V gives CDR1 MNHNS, CDR2 SASEGT. V lost 8 bases and J lost 5; bases outside the gene matches: 12. DNA for the CDR3: TGTGCCAGCGTCCCGGGGCGGGGGGGCCACGAGACCCAGTACTTC. Translated: CASVPGRGGHETQYF.

The rearrangement joins TRBV27 to TRBJ1-1, with D perhaps matching TRBD1 (5 bases). With 7 bases removed from V and 0 bases from J, the gap between germline ends came to 12 bases. The CDR3 extends over 14 amino acids. The germline CDR1 and CDR2 sequences are MNHEY and SMNVEV (reference sequence). This chain's CDR3 is CASKPGGLNTEAFF. The CDR3 DNA reads TGTGCCAGCAAGCCGGGGGGACTGAACACTGAAGCTTTCTTT.

The rearrangement uses TRBV5-1 and TRBJ1-2; D is unclear. The CDR3 is made up of 14 amino acids. The germline gives CDR1 SGHRS, CDR2 YFSETQ. The V end lost 2 bases, the J end lost 3 bases, and 11 bases lay between the germline ends. In nucleotides, the CDR3 is TGCGCCAGCAGCTTAGGACTCAAAGACTATGGCTACACCTTC. Its protein is CASSLGLKDYGYTF.

The chain carries TRBV7-8 and TRBJ2-7; possible D gene TRBD1, 5 bases. Germline CDR1 reads SGHVS; CDR2 reads FQNEAQ. There are 14 residues in the CDR3. Trimming took 2 bases from V and 3 from J, leaving 11 bases between them. The CDR3 sequence: CASSLPNRIYEQYF. The CDR3, as DNA: TGTGCCAGCAGCTTACCTAACAGGATCTACGAGCAGTACTTC.

This chain links TRBV30 with TRBJ1-2; D not certain. With 2 bases removed from V and 2 bases from J, the gap between germline ends came to 12 bases. This CDR3 contains 14 residues. Germline V gene sequence: CDR1 GTSNPN, CDR2 SVGIG (reference sequence). CDR3 loop: CAWSRLPRNYGYTF. The CDR3 coding sequence is TGTGCCTGGAGTCGACTCCCAAGGAACTATGGCTACACCTTC.

This chain connects TRBV5-8 to TRBJ1-2; TRBD1 matches 9 bases. J lost 4 bases, V lost 4 bases, and 8 bases had no gene match. This CDR3 is built from 15 residues. The germline V gene has CDR1 SGHTS and CDR2 YDEGEE. The CDR3 loop is CASSIGQGPSYGYTF. DNA of the CDR3: TGTGCCAGCAGCATAGGACAGGGGCCTTCCTATGGCTACACCTTC.

The chain uses TRBV6-5 and TRBJ1-1, with 7 bases matching TRBD1. Germline assignment: CDR1 MNHEY and CDR2 SVGAGI. The CDR3 extends over 13 amino acids. The trim removed 5 bases at V and 5 bases at J, leaving 5 bases unmatched. The CDR3 protein is CASSIGTVTEAFF. The CDR3 DNA is TGTGCCAGCAGTATCGGGACAGTGACTGAAGCTTTCTTT.

Only one count was recorded for this clone. V is TRBV7-2 and J is TRBJ1-2, with TRBD1 matching 10 bases. The CDR3 runs to 13 residues. From germline, CDR1 is SGHTA and CDR2 FQGNSA. With 5 bases clipped from V and 4 bases from J, the junction kept 1 base outside the gene matches. The CDR3 DNA reads as TGTGCCAGCAGCCGGGACAGGGGCTATGGCTACACCTTC. The encoded protein is CASSRDRGYGYTF.

This clone was found once. This chain joins TRBV25-1 and TRBJ1-6, with a possible D match to TRBD1 (6 bases). CDR1 and CDR2 from the germline V gene are MGHDK and SYGVNS. V lost 6 bases to trimming and J lost 2 bases, with 20 bases between them. The CDR3 has 18 residues. CDR3 coding DNA: TGTGCCAGCAGGAGCAACAGGGAAATGGGCGCCTATAATTCACCCCTCCACTTT. It specifies CASRSNREMGAYNSPLHF.

In its sample, this clone was seen a few times. This chain connects TRBV5-1 to TRBJ2-2; D might be TRBD2 (6 bases). The ends were cut back, 0 bases at V and 1 base at J, with 10 bases in the middle. This CDR3 contains 16 residues. Germline CDR1 is SGHRS and CDR2 is YFSETQ. The CDR3 reads CASSLDTSMNTGELFF. In DNA form, the CDR3 reads TGCGCCAGCAGCTTGGATACTAGCATGAACACCGGGGAGCTGTTTTTT.

V and J are TRBV5-1 and TRBJ1-1, with D unresolved. The germline V gene encodes CDR1 SGHRS and CDR2 YFSETQ. The CDR3 spans 15 residues. The V and J ends lost 0 bases and 1 base respectively, with 10 bases between them. The CDR3 loop is CASSLVAGRNTEAFF. The CDR3 coding sequence is TGCGCCAGCAGCTTGGTGGCAGGAAGGAACACTGAAGCTTTCTTT. Complete variable domain (other parts from reference TRBV5-1 and TRBJ1-1): KAGVTQTPRYLIKTRGQQVTLSCSPISGHRSVSWYQQTPGQGLQFLFEYFSETQRNKGNFPGRFSGRQFSNSRSEMNVSTLELGDSALYLCASSLVAGRNTEAFFGQGTRLTVV.

The table lists this clone with a count of one. The chain has TRBV7-9 and TRBJ2-5; D remains unclear. This CDR3 spans 13 amino acids. Germline V gene sequence: CDR1 SEHNR, CDR2 FQNEAQ (reference sequence). Trimming stripped 7 bases from V and 2 bases from J, with 11 bases between. CDR3 sequence (DNA): TGTGCCAGCAAGACCCCTTCACAAGAGACCCAGTACTTC. It translates to CASKTPSQETQYF.

The chain recombines TRBV2 with TRBJ2-7; 10 bases line up with TRBD2. The CDR3 is made up of 15 amino acids. Germline V gene sequence: CDR1 SNHLY, CDR2 FYNNEI. The V gene end was trimmed by 4 bases and the J gene end by 1 base; junction bases not matched to a gene: 4. This CDR3 is CASSVAGGLSYEQYF. CDR3 bases: TGTGCCAGCAGTGTAGCGGGGGGCCTATCCTACGAGCAGTACTTC.

Only one count was recorded for this clone. CDR3 loop: CASSWARGTNTGELFF. The CDR3 nucleotides are TGTGCCAGCAGCTGGGCGCGGGGTACGAACACCGGGGAGCTGTTTTTT. The V and J genes are TRBV25-1 and TRBJ2-2, with D perhaps matching TRBD2 (6 bases). Trimming stripped 6 bases from V and 0 bases from J, with 14 bases between. Germline-derived CDR1 and CDR2 are MGHDK and SYGVNS. The CDR3 sequence is 16 residues long.

This chain's CDR3 is CASSPGTSGVSRETQYF. As DNA, the CDR3 is TGTGCCAGCAGCCCCGGGACTAGCGGGGTCAGTCGGGAGACCCAGTACTTC. J is TRBJ2-5 and V is TRBV2; 13 nucleotides agree with TRBD2. Trimming took 6 bases from V and 5 from J; bases not matched to a gene: 12. Germline V gene lookup returns CDR1 SNHLY and CDR2 FYNNEI. This CDR3 region has 17 residues.

The chain has TRBV10-2 and TRBJ1-2, with TRBD1 matching over 12 bases. The germline CDR1 and CDR2 sequences are WSHSY and SAAADI. V dropped 6 bases and J dropped 8; count of bases not matched to a gene: 7. The CDR3 sequence is 14 residues long. The CDR3 coding sequence is TGCGCCAGCAGCACCGGGACAGGGGGCGGAGGCTACACCTTC. Translating gives CASSTGTGGGGYTF.

The rearrangement uses TRBV7-2 and TRBJ2-5; possibly TRBD1 for D (5 bases). The V end lost 5 bases, the J end lost 3 bases, and 13 bases lay between the germline ends. This CDR3 has 14 residues. CDR1 SGHTA and CDR2 FQGNSA come from the germline V gene. The CDR3 nucleotides are TGTGCCAGCAGCCCGGTAGGGGTAGAAGAGACCCAGTACTTC. It codes for CASSPVGVEETQYF.

The chain is built from TRBV7-9 and TRBJ1-4; the D gene is possibly TRBD1 (5 bases). Germline CDR1 SEHNR, CDR2 FQNEAQ (reference sequence). The V end lost 1 base, the J end lost 4 bases, and 10 bases lay between the germline ends. The CDR3 runs to 15 residues. DNA of the CDR3: TGTGCCAGCAGCTTAGGAGGGGATCTTAATGAAAAACTGTTTTTT. It encodes CASSLGGDLNEKLFF. The full variable domain, its missing parts supplied by reference TRBV7-9 and TRBJ1-4, is DTGVSQNPRHKITKRGQNVTFRCDPISEHNRLYWYRQTLGQGPEFLTYFQNEAQLEKSRLLSDRFSAERPKGSFSTLEIQRTEQGDSAMYLCASSLGGDLNEKLFFGSGTQLSVL.